This TCR beta chain was observed in a study of OX40 agonist ivuxolimab in advanced cancers. With regard to the full study: Ivuxolimab, which targeted the costimulatory receptor OX40 (CD134), was an agonistic, fully human IgG2 monoclonal antibody. Intravenous ivuxolimab was administered to patients every 2 weeks at six dose levels: 0.01, 0.1, 0.3, 1.5, 3 and 10 mg/kg. Of the approximately 54 dose-escalation patients, hepatocellular carcinoma was present in around 19, melanoma in around 15, renal cell carcinoma in 9 and head and neck cancer in 9. The dose-escalation cohort was around 84% male with a mean age of approximately 60 years, ranging from roughly 20 to 80. Patients were allowed to have had prior anti-PD-1, anti-PD-L1 or anti-CTLA-4 therapy, and around two fifths of the dose-escalation patients had been treated with checkpoint inhibitors. Three dose-escalation patients achieved partial responses, one with hepatocellular carcinoma and two with cutaneous melanoma. The point of sequencing TCRbeta in the periphery was to test whether ivuxolimab changed TCR sequence diversity and drove clonal T-cell expansion. The monotherapy dose-escalation portion (N = 52 patients) of the phase I ivuxolimab trial is reported in the paper.

The trial excluded patients who had a history of autoimmune disease or who were on systemic immunosuppression. In every dose cohort, peripheral blood was drawn for TCR sequencing at baseline, cycle 4 day 1, and cycle 7 day 1. The samples were taken from a phase I, first-in-human, multicenter, open-label dose-escalation trial of ivuxolimab. Adults with locally advanced or metastatic melanoma, renal cell carcinoma, hepatocellular carcinoma or head and neck squamous cell carcinoma were enrolled in the trial. CD4+ and CD8+ T cells were sorted separately from peripheral blood before TCR sequencing. This clone was recorded once. No cognate antigen has been identified for it. No per-base quality is available; no much larger clone lies one base away. The research as a whole found: At doses of 0.1 to 3.0 mg/kg, clonal expansion of both CD4+ and CD8+ blood T cells was observed from baseline to week 6. Low levels of normalized T-cell clonal expansion were also shown by some nonresponding patients. After ivuxolimab, CD8+ T cells had more expanded clones than CD4+ T cells on average. In the 0.1-3.0 mg/kg groups, partial responders were among the patients with the lowest normalized peripheral clonal expansion, particularly in CD8+ T cells. Which antigens the clonally expanded peripheral T cells were specific for was not determined.

The germline V gene provides CDR1 MNHNS and CDR2 SASEGT. The V end loses 4 bases and the J end loses 0 bases, and a stretch of 14 bases separates them. From cysteine to phenylalanine, the CDR3 is 16 amino acids long. Only the CDR3 DNA stays, 48 bases, in frame from base 1. For sequencing of the TCRbeta CDR3 region, genomic DNA was extracted from the sorted cells. TCRbeta CDR3 regions were sequenced using the immunoSEQ Assay. The table comes from immuneACCESS by way of TCRdb, which keeps in-frame sequences with V and J called. Part of the clones is missing from these tables; in studies checked, under half for an unresolved V gene and the rest for unknown reasons. Counted in this sample were tens of thousands of clones; approximately 80% of them appeared once. The ten most abundant clones make up 1.9% of the sample.

This TCR derives from an adult with an advanced solid tumor such as melanoma, head and neck, liver or kidney cancer. Sequencing used CD4+ or CD8+ T cells sorted from blood, obtained in a trial of the OX40 agonist ivuxolimab. The chain is made from TRBV6-1 and TRBJ2-3, with a tentative D gene TRBD2 over 6 matching bases. The CDR3 in this case is CASSAFSGVSTDTQYF. At the DNA level, the sequence is TGTGCCAGCAGTGCCTTTTCGGGAGTCAGCACAGATACGCAGTATTTT.